Presented here are 25 T cell receptor beta chains from one specimen sequenced in a study of T-cell reconstitution after alpha-beta-depleted transplantation in children. Unique molecular identifiers were used to barcode this TCRbeta library. One entry per CDR3 protein results from TCRdb running MiXCR on the PCR reads. Of about 610,000 distinct CDR3 sequences listed, 8% to 11% were seen once; the top ten hold 4% to 5%. The material was PBMCs from the stem cell graft donor, obtained from the stem cell graft. The origin of the receptors is a human donor who donated a stem cell graft to a child with acute myeloid leukemia.

This clonotype has at least ten counts. The chain employs TRBV28 and TRBJ2-7; the match to TRBD1 covers 11 bases. The germline V gene has CDR1 MDHEN and CDR2 SYDVKM. The J segment lost 3 bases and the V segment lost 7 bases, leaving 5 bases of the junction unmatched. This CDR3 region has 14 residues. This chain's CDR3 is CASTSGTGGYEQYF. The CDR3 DNA is TGTGCCAGCACTTCCGGGACAGGGGGCTACGAGCAGTACTTC.

This clonotype was picked up a small number of times. This chain joins TRBV11-2 and TRBJ2-5; 12 nucleotides match TRBD2. The V and J ends lost 5 bases and 3 bases, in that order; junction bases with no gene match: 10. Per germline, CDR1 SGHAT and CDR2 FQNNGV. This CDR3 comprises 17 residues. The CDR3 loop is CASSPPPSGRAEETQYF. Here the CDR3 DNA reads TGTGCCAGCAGCCCTCCCCCTAGCGGGAGGGCCGAAGAGACCCAGTACTTC.

The rearrangement uses TRBV5-1 and TRBJ2-1, with TRBD2 matching over 11 bases. CDR1 is SGHRS and CDR2 is YFSETQ in the germline V gene. The V and J ends lost 4 bases and 8 bases, in that order; junction bases with no gene match: 5. The CDR3 consists of 14 residues. DNA for the CDR3: TGCGCCAGCAGCAATAAGACTAGCGGGGATGAGCAGTTCTTC. This encodes CASSNKTSGDEQFF.

This clonotype turned up a few times. The V and J genes are TRBV28 and TRBJ2-2; 8 bases match TRBD1. V was clipped by 7 bases and J by 5 bases; unmatched bases: 6. Germline V gene data show CDR1 as MDHEN and CDR2 as SYDVKM. The CDR3 is 14 amino acids. CDR3 sequence: CASTWGQATGELFF. CDR3 sequence (DNA): TGTGCCAGCACCTGGGGACAGGCTACCGGGGAGCTGTTTTTT.

This clonotype was recorded a few times. This rearrangement joins TRBV20-1 to TRBJ2-1; D may be TRBD1 (5 bases). V was shortened by 4 bases and J by 12 bases, with 13 bases between the two germline ends. CDR3 length equals 11 residues. The germline V gene has CDR1 DFQATT and CDR2 SNEGSKA (reference sequence). DNA of the CDR3: TGCAGTGCTAAGCAGGGTCTCTGGCAGTTCTTC. It specifies CSAKQGLWQFF.

This clonotype was found a few times. The chain carries TRBV5-1 and TRBJ1-1; D is perhaps TRBD1 (5 bases). Trimming removed 1 base at V and 3 bases at J, with 10 bases between. The CDR3 is 14 residues long. Germline V CDR1 and CDR2: SGHRS, YFSETQ. The CDR3 region has the DNA TGCGCCAGCAGCTTGAGACCGGGGCACACTGAAGCTTTCTTT. As protein: CASSLRPGHTEAFF.

This clonotype appeared a few times. The chain uses TRBV6-1 and TRBJ1-5; 9 nucleotides match TRBD1. The CDR3 sequence is 15 residues long. Germline assignment: CDR1 MNHNS and CDR2 SASEGT. J was trimmed by 7 bases and V by 0 bases; bases with no gene match: 4. CDR3 sequence reads: CASSEAGTGRQPQHF. Written as DNA, the CDR3 is TGTGCCAGCAGTGAAGCGGGGACAGGGAGGCAGCCCCAGCATTTT.

Ten or more counts support this clonotype. The chain joins TRBV20-1 to TRBJ2-4; 8 positions match TRBD1. The junction had 8 bases not matched to a gene; V was cut back by 3 bases and J by 7 bases. Germline V gene sequence: CDR1 DFQATT, CDR2 SNEGSKA (reference sequence). The CDR3 is 14 residues long. The CDR3 DNA follows: TGCAGTGCTAGCACAGGGGGAAAATTGAACATTCAGTACTTC. It codes for CSASTGGKLNIQYF.

This clonotype appeared many times. The rearrangement joins TRBV5-1 to TRBJ2-3, with D uncertain. Trimming shortened V by 4 bases and J by 1 base, and 7 bases separated the two germline ends. Germline V gives CDR1 SGHRS, CDR2 YFSETQ. The CDR3 totals 13 residues. DNA for the CDR3: TGCGCCAGCAGCCCCATCGGCACAGATACGCAGTATTTT. Residues: CASSPIGTDTQYF.

The rearrangement joins TRBV7-2 to TRBJ2-7; tentative D call: TRBD2 (5 bases). The CDR3 is 13 amino acids. Trimming cost V 4 bases and J 7 bases, with 14 bases left between them. Germline CDR1 SGHTA, CDR2 FQGNSA. CDR3 in DNA: TGTGCCAGCAGCTCGGCCCGGACGGGGGAGCAGTACTTC. This sequence encodes CASSSARTGEQYF.

This clonotype was seen a few times. V usage is TRBV14 and J usage is TRBJ2-7; D may match TRBD1 or TRBD2 (6 bases each). The germline V gene encodes CDR1 SGHDN and CDR2 FVKESK. The CDR3 is made up of 12 amino acids. The V end lost 4 bases, the J end lost 6 bases, and 10 bases lay between the germline ends. CDR3: CASSLQGLEQYF. CDR3 DNA: TGTGCCAGCAGCCTACAGGGACTCGAGCAGTACTTC.

The genes are TRBV30 and TRBJ1-3, with unresolved D. Germline V lookup: CDR1 GTSNPN, CDR2 SVGIG (reference sequence). V shed 8 bases and J shed 0 bases, with 11 bases lying between them. The CDR3 has 13 residues. The CDR3 DNA is TGTGCCCTAAGGACCAGCTCTGGAAACACCATATATTTT. Its protein is CALRTSSGNTIYF.

This clonotype was counted a few times. V gene TRBV20-1 combines with J gene TRBJ2-1; D remains unclear. Trimming left V 7 bases short and J 0 bases short, with 10 bases between. Germline V gene lookup returns CDR1 DFQATT and CDR2 SNEGSKA (reference sequence). The CDR3 loop spans 13 amino acids. The CDR3 reads CSGWITSYNEQFF. The CDR3 DNA is TGCAGTGGTTGGATCACCTCCTACAATGAGCAGTTCTTC.

Only a few counts were recorded for this clonotype. The chain combines TRBV29-1 with TRBJ2-3, with TRBD1 identical over 8 bases. The CDR3 totals 14 residues. With 6 bases clipped from V and 2 bases from J, the junction kept 7 bases outside the gene matches. CDR1 is SQVTM, CDR2 ANQGSEA, per germline. The CDR3 nucleotides are TGCAGCGTAACGGACAGGGCCAACACAGATACGCAGTATTTT. This translates into CSVTDRANTDTQYF.

V is TRBV7-2 and J is TRBJ2-3; D is unresolved. CDR3 length: 13 amino acids. Deletions cut 4 bases from V and 6 bases from J, with 11 bases between. Looked up from germline, CDR1 is SGHTA and CDR2 is FQGNSA. The CDR3 DNA is TGTGCCAGCAGCTCTCCGCGTGTGGATACGCAGTATTTT. Protein product: CASSSPRVDTQYF.

This clonotype was seen repeatedly, ten times or more. The rearrangement links TRBV11-1 to TRBJ2-7; 13 bases agree with TRBD2. Germline lookup yields CDR1 SGHAT and CDR2 FQDESV (reference sequence). This CDR3 spans 15 amino acids. With V trimmed by 5 bases and J by 2 bases, 3 bases remained unmatched. The DNA of the CDR3 is TGTGCCAGCAGCGAAGGGACTAGCGGGGCCTACGAGCAGTACTTC. Amino acids: CASSEGTSGAYEQYF. Full variable domain (missing parts from reference TRBV11-1 and TRBJ2-7): EAEVAQSPRYKITEKSQAVAFWCDPISGHATLYWYRQILGQGPELLVQFQDESVVDDSQLPKDRFSAERLKGVDSTLKIQPAELGDSAMYLCASSEGTSGAYEQYFGPGTRLTVT.

This clonotype was seen only a few times. The chain recombines TRBV20-1 with TRBJ2-7, with a possible D match to TRBD2 (6 bases). Germline V lookup: CDR1 DFQATT, CDR2 SNEGSKA (reference sequence). CDR3 length equals 11 residues. V dropped 2 bases and J dropped 6 bases, with 8 bases sitting between them. CDR3 in amino acids: CSARIGSEQYF. DNA of the CDR3: TGCAGTGCTAGAATCGGGAGCGAGCAGTACTTC.

This sequence joins TRBV6-4 and TRBJ1-2; a weak D match, TRBD1 (6 bases). The CDR3 extends over 16 amino acids. Trimming took off 0 bases at V and 4 bases at J, with 15 bases between the two ends. Germline V gene sequence: CDR1 MRHNA, CDR2 SNTAGT. The CDR3 region has the DNA TGTGCCAGCAGTGACTCGATTTGGGACATGTCCTATGGCTACACCTTC. It translates to CASSDSIWDMSYGYTF.

The chain links TRBV7-9 to TRBJ2-3; D is uncertain. The germline V gene encodes CDR1 SEHNR and CDR2 FQNEAQ (reference sequence). V was clipped by 0 bases and J by 2 bases, with 9 bases between them. The CDR3 contains 15 residues. The CDR3 here is CASSLASPSTDTQYF. DNA of the CDR3: TGTGCCAGCAGCTTAGCCTCCCCTTCCACAGATACGCAGTATTTT.

The rearrangement links TRBV5-8 to TRBJ1-2; TRBD1 agrees at 7 bases. CDR3 length: 16 amino acids. Germline V lookup: CDR1 SGHTS, CDR2 YDEGEE. The V segment lost 4 bases and the J segment 5 bases; nucleotides outside the gene matches: 14. CDR3 in DNA: TGTGCCAGCAGCCATCCGACAGGGACCGGGTTGTATGGCTACACCTTC. Amino acids: CASSHPTGTGLYGYTF.

This chain uses TRBV7-9 with TRBJ1-2; no clear D. V was shortened by 3 bases and J by 4 bases, with 12 bases between the two germline ends. CDR3 size: 14 residues. CDR1 is SEHNR, CDR2 FQNEAQ, per germline (reference sequence). This CDR3 reads CASSLREEAYGYTF. For the CDR3, the DNA is TGTGCCAGCAGCTTGAGGGAAGAAGCCTATGGCTACACCTTC.

The chain links TRBV20-1 to TRBJ1-5; a possible D gene is TRBD1 (5 bases). Per germline, CDR1 DFQATT and CDR2 SNEGSKA (reference sequence). V was trimmed by 0 bases and J by 9 bases, leaving 15 bases between them. The CDR3 extends over 14 amino acids. The CDR3 loop is CSARESGMGPPQHF. The CDR3 region has the DNA TGCAGTGCTAGAGAATCGGGGATGGGGCCGCCCCAGCATTTT.

This clonotype was found a few times. CDR3 coding DNA: TGCAGTGCTAGACCTACTAGCGGGAACTACAATGAGCAGTTCTTC. Translation: CSARPTSGNYNEQFF. This sequence joins TRBV20-1 and TRBJ2-1; TRBD2 agrees at 10 bases. The trim removed 2 bases at V and 3 bases at J, leaving 4 bases unmatched. The CDR3 sequence is 15 residues long. Looked up from germline, CDR1 is DFQATT and CDR2 is SNEGSKA (reference sequence).

The chain recombines TRBV6-2 or TRBV6-3 with TRBJ2-1, with D possibly being TRBD1 or TRBD2 (5 bases each). CDR1 and CDR2 (germline): MNHEY, SVGEGT. The V end lost 4 bases, the J end lost 7 bases, and 20 bases lay between the germline ends. This CDR3 has 16 amino acids. CDR3 amino acids: CASSSTGAGPVNEQFF. Written as DNA, the CDR3 is TGTGCCAGCAGTTCTACTGGGGCGGGCCCGGTAAATGAGCAGTTCTTC.

Many counts were recorded for this clonotype. The rearrangement uses TRBV29-1 and TRBJ2-1, with a possible D match to TRBD1 (5 bases). V shed 0 bases and J shed 7 bases, with 10 bases lying between them. This CDR3 is 13 amino acids long. CDR1 is SQVTM, CDR2 ANQGSEA, per germline. The CDR3 protein is CSVEERQINEQFF. The CDR3, as DNA: TGCAGCGTTGAAGAGAGACAGATAAATGAGCAGTTCTTC.